The 22 T cell receptor beta chains reported below all come from one sample, sequenced in a study of graft-versus-host responses after intestinal transplantation. Sequencing was performed with immunoSEQ multiplex PCR; in TCRdb, only in-frame clones are kept and a portion is missing. Of some 120,000 clones listed, 90% were seen once; the top ten hold about 0.18%. For these TCRs, the target antigens are not known. Sequenced here: unstimulated CD4+ T cells sorted from spleen or lymph node cells, sampled before intestinal transplant. The source of these receptors is a human donor who received an intestinal transplant.

This rearrangement joins TRBV7-8 to TRBJ1-5, with 7 bases aligning to TRBD1. The CDR3 spans 15 residues. Germline CDR1 reads SGHVS; CDR2 reads FQNEAQ. V shed 5 bases and J 7 bases; nucleotides not matched to a gene: 11. This CDR3 is CASSHMDRLWQPQHF. The CDR3 coding sequence is TGTGCCAGCAGCCACATGGACAGGTTATGGCAGCCCCAGCATTTT.

The chain links TRBV28 to TRBJ2-7, with a tentative D call TRBD1 (5 bases). Germline assignment: CDR1 MDHEN and CDR2 SYDVKM. V lost 4 bases, J lost 0 bases, and 13 bases lay in between. The CDR3 consists of 15 residues. The CDR3 DNA reads as TGTGCCAGCAGTTCTATTAGGGGATACTCCTACGAGCAGTACTTC. Its protein product is CASSSIRGYSYEQYF.

The chain links TRBV10-1 to TRBJ1-1; tentative D call: TRBD1 (6 bases). CDR1 is WNHNN and CDR2 is SYGVQD in the germline V gene (reference sequence). This CDR3 is 12 amino acids long. Trimming removed 7 bases from V and 4 bases from J, with 10 bases in between. The CDR3 DNA reads TGCGCCAGCAAGGGGGGGCGCACTGAAGCTTTCTTT. Encoded protein: CASKGGRTEAFF.

The gene calls are TRBV7-2 and TRBJ2-7; D ambiguous. V lost 0 bases to trimming and J lost 3 bases, with 6 bases between them. This CDR3 has 13 amino acids. CDR1 SGHTA and CDR2 FQGNSA come from the germline V gene. DNA of the CDR3: TGTGCCAGCAGCTTAGCCGGAGACTACGAGCAGTACTTC. It specifies CASSLAGDYEQYF.

The chain combines TRBV6-4 with TRBJ2-1; 7 bases match TRBD1. The CDR3 extends over 18 amino acids. V lost 7 bases, J lost 0 bases, and 15 bases stayed unmatched. The germline V gene has CDR1 MRHNA and CDR2 SNTAGT. The CDR3 DNA sequence: TGTGCCAGCACCCGAGACCCCCCTGGGACAGCCTCCTACAATGAGCAGTTCTTC. Protein product: CASTRDPPGTASYNEQFF.

The V and J genes are TRBV29-1 and TRBJ2-5, with D perhaps TRBD2 (6 bases). This CDR3 contains 12 residues. Germline V gives CDR1 SQVTM, CDR2 ANQGSEA. Deletions cut 8 bases from V and 2 bases from J, with 12 bases between. CDR3 coding DNA: TGCAGCTCCCTGGGACTGCAAGAGACCCAGTACTTC. Amino acids: CSSLGLQETQYF.

The chain recombines TRBV6-5 with TRBJ1-5; no clear D. Germline V CDR1 and CDR2: MNHEY, SVGAGI. Trimming took 5 bases from V and 5 from J, leaving 10 bases between them. The CDR3 sequence is 13 residues long. CDR3 residues: CASSRGKHQPQHF. CDR3 sequence (DNA): TGTGCCAGCAGTCGCGGAAAGCATCAGCCCCAGCATTTT.

The rearrangement joins TRBV19 to TRBJ1-6; maybe TRBD1 (6 bases). Germline lookup yields CDR1 LNHDA and CDR2 SQIVND (reference sequence). CDR3 length: 14 amino acids. Deletions cut 3 bases from V and 7 bases from J, with 10 bases between. The CDR3 bases are TGTGCCAGTAGTATCGGCCAGGGGAATTCACCCCTCCACTTT. It translates to CASSIGQGNSPLHF. Drawing the rest from reference TRBV19 and TRBJ1-6, the complete variable domain is DGGITQSPKYLFRKEGQNVTLSCEQNLNHDAMYWYRQDPGQGLRLIYYSQIVNDFQKGDIAEGYSVSREKKESFPLTVTSAQKNPTAFYLCASSIGQGNSPLHFGNGTRLTVT.

This chain uses TRBV7-9 with TRBJ2-7; TRBD1 might be the D (5 bases). Between the trimmed V and J ends, which lost 1 base and 4 bases, there was a span of 23 bases. The CDR3 extends over 18 amino acids. Germline CDR1 SEHNR, CDR2 FQNEAQ (reference sequence). The CDR3 protein is CASSLVGKRGLGYYEQYF. The CDR3 coding sequence is TGTGCCAGCAGCTTAGTCGGTAAAAGGGGTCTGGGATATTACGAGCAGTACTTC.

This chain joins TRBV19 and TRBJ1-2; TRBD1 agrees at 7 bases. CDR1 LNHDA and CDR2 SQIVND come from the germline V gene (reference sequence). There are 15 residues in the CDR3. V lost 6 bases to trimming and J lost 2 bases; unmatched junction nucleotides: 9. CDR3 amino acids: CASRQTGPSNYGYTF. The CDR3 DNA follows: TGTGCCAGTAGACAGACAGGGCCTTCGAACTATGGCTACACCTTC.

This sequence joins TRBV5-4 and TRBJ2-3; TRBD2 matches at 13 bases. The CDR3 spans 18 residues. V gave up 5 bases and J gave up 2 bases; unmatched junction bases: 11. Germline V gene lookup returns CDR1 SGHNT and CDR2 YYREEE (reference sequence). CDR3 region: CASSPLAGGMGYTDTQYF. CDR3 in DNA: TGTGCCAGCAGTCCACTAGCGGGGGGGATGGGGTACACAGATACGCAGTATTTT.

The table lists this clone with a count of one. The CDR3: CASSDGGSKNIQYF. CDR3 sequence (DNA): TGCGCCAGCTCCGATGGAGGGTCCAAAAACATTCAGTACTTC. This chain connects TRBV10-1 to TRBJ2-4; D might be TRBD2 (6 bases). Trimming took 8 bases from V and 2 from J, leaving 13 bases between them. The CDR3 has 14 amino acids. Germline V gene sequence: CDR1 WNHNN, CDR2 SYGVQD (reference sequence).

The chain joins TRBV27 to TRBJ1-1; the D gene is possibly TRBD1 (6 bases). CDR1 is MNHEY, CDR2 SMNVEV, per germline (reference sequence). The germline V and J ends were trimmed by 0 bases and 4 bases, with 12 bases remaining between them. The length of the CDR3 is 15 residues. CDR3 DNA sequence: TGTGCCAGCAGTTTATCTCGGACAGTAGGCACTGAAGCTTTCTTT. This codes for CASSLSRTVGTEAFF.

This clone has a handful of counts. The V gene is TRBV30, the J gene TRBJ2-5, with D perhaps matching TRBD2 (5 bases). Trimming stripped 2 bases from V and 4 bases from J, with 11 bases between. The CDR3 has 13 amino acids. The germline gives CDR1 GTSNPN, CDR2 SVGIG (reference sequence). The CDR3 DNA reads as TGTGCCTGGAGTTTGCGGGCCGGAGAGACCCAGTACTTC. It yields the protein CAWSLRAGETQYF.

The chain couples TRBV10-3 to TRBJ2-7; D possibly corresponds to TRBD2 (6 bases). Between the trimmed V and J ends, which lost 8 bases and 5 bases, there was a span of 19 bases. The CDR3 contains 14 residues. Germline assignment: CDR1 ENHRY and CDR2 SYGVKD. The CDR3 reads CAIGAGGATNEQYF. The CDR3 DNA reads as TGTGCCATCGGGGCTGGAGGGGCCACTAACGAGCAGTACTTC.

The chain employs TRBV4-3 and TRBJ2-3; 7 bases are shared with TRBD1. J gave up 0 bases and V 1 base, and 7 bases lay outside the gene matches. CDR1 and CDR2 from the germline V gene are LGHNA and YSLEER. This CDR3 has 17 amino acids. CDR3 region: CASSQGSRGQSTDTQYF. CDR3 nucleotide sequence: TGCGCCAGCAGCCAAGGTTCTAGGGGACAGAGCACAGATACGCAGTATTTT.

The gene calls are TRBV7-2 and TRBJ2-3; 9 nucleotides line up with TRBD2. This CDR3 contains 16 residues. Germline CDR1 SGHTA, CDR2 FQGNSA. Unmatched junction bases numbered 5, after V lost 3 bases and J lost 1 base. CDR3 sequence reads: CASSLAGGPGTDTQYF. The DNA of the CDR3 is TGTGCCAGCAGCTTGGCGGGGGGGCCGGGCACAGATACGCAGTATTTT.

The chain joins TRBV30 to TRBJ2-7, with 12 bases that match TRBD2. Germline V lookup: CDR1 GTSNPN, CDR2 SVGIG (reference sequence). The junction had 7 bases not matched to a gene; V was cut back by 0 bases and J by 10 bases. This CDR3 comprises 14 residues. CDR3 region: CAWSVVLAGGEQYF. CDR3 in DNA: TGTGCCTGGAGTGTAGTCCTAGCGGGAGGGGAACAGTACTTC.

V and J are TRBV6-1 and TRBJ2-7; possibly TRBD1 for D (6 bases). The CDR3 is 12 amino acids. V lost 9 bases and J lost 5, with 14 bases in between. Germline CDR1 is MNHNS and CDR2 is SASEGT. CDR3 DNA sequence: TGTGCCAGTAGACAGGTTAAGGACGAGCAGTACTTC. It specifies CASRQVKDEQYF.

This clone has only one observation. The chain employs TRBV14 and TRBJ2-2, with 7 bases that match TRBD2. V lost 2 bases and J lost 4; bases outside the gene matches: 7. The CDR3 contains 16 residues. Looked up from germline, CDR1 is SGHDN and CDR2 is FVKESK. This chain's CDR3 is CASSQPGTGGTGELFF. CDR3 DNA sequence: TGTGCCAGCAGCCAACCGGGAACGGGAGGCACCGGGGAGCTGTTTTTT.

The V call is TRBV19, the J call TRBJ1-1, with a tentative D call TRBD1 (5 bases). The length of the CDR3 is 17 residues. Germline V gene data show CDR1 as LNHDA and CDR2 as SQIVND (reference sequence). Deletions cut 7 bases from V and 3 bases from J, with 24 bases between. The chain's CDR3 is CASIPPGGSGKDTEAFF. In nucleotides, the CDR3 is TGTGCCAGTATCCCCCCGGGGGGATCGGGAAAGGACACTGAAGCTTTCTTT.

This chain uses TRBV5-6 with TRBJ1-1; no definite D call. Trimming left V 7 bases short and J 2 bases short, with 15 bases between. CDR3 length equals 14 residues. Per the germline V gene, CDR1 is SGHDT and CDR2 is YYEEEE. The chain's CDR3 is CASERTDFNTEAFF. CDR3 sequence (DNA): TGTGCCAGCGAGAGGACGGACTTTAACACTGAAGCTTTCTTT.